This record concerns one T cell receptor (beta chain) sequence. Its antigen is not known. Clones were read by immunoSEQ multiplex PCR, and TCRdb kept only the in-frame ones, dropping some. The data contain some 96,000 clones, over 75% of them seen just once; the ten biggest clones take up approximately 16%. Germline CDR1 is MGHDK and CDR2 is SYGVNS. Trimming pared 10 bases from V and 5 bases from J, leaving 16 bases between. This CDR3 region has 13 residues. This record comes from a study of graft-versus-host responses after intestinal transplantation. For the study at large: Isolated intestinal, liver-intestinal, or multivisceral transplants had been given to the recipients. The study gave all recipients anti-thymocyte globulin induction, then tacrolimus and steroids for about 3 years.

Study observations and caveats: GvH clones turned up in recipient marrow; some had shown up first in ileum or blood.

This receptor was obtained from a human patient who received an intestinal transplant, so some T cells may come from the graft donor. The source material was PBMCs, sampled roughly 450 days after intestinal transplant. The chain employs TRBV25-1 and TRBJ2-3; D may be TRBD1 (7 bases). CDR3 in amino acids: CATKTGRIDTQYF. CDR3 nucleotide sequence: TGTGCCACCAAGACAGGGAGGATAGATACGCAGTATTTT.